Only a few counts were recorded for the clone carrying this T cell receptor (beta chain). Its antigen is unknown. Trimming took off 4 bases at V and 7 bases at J, with 15 bases between the two ends. Germline values: CDR1 SGHRS, CDR2 YFSETQ. This CDR3 comprises 14 residues. Each CDR3 protein is one row after TCRdb ran MiXCR on the RT-PCR reads. The sample lists a few hundred thousand distinct CDR3 sequences, 21% occurring once. This entry is derived from a study of response to subunit inactivated influenza vaccine. Study-wide results and caveats: The study's authors posited that every seasonal influenza vaccination enlists few new T cells.

The origin of this receptor is a man aged 50-75 years who received an inactivated influenza vaccine. The rearrangement joins TRBV5-1 to TRBJ1-5; D uncertain. The input for sequencing was PBMCs from blood, taken less than 22 months after vaccination. CDR3 in amino acids: CASSPGSGRQPQHF. Written as DNA, the CDR3 is TGCGCCAGCAGCCCGGGGTCGGGTCGGCAGCCCCAGCATTTT. The full variable domain, completed using reference TRBV5-1 and TRBJ1-5, is KAGVTQTPRYLIKTRGQQVTLSCSPISGHRSVSWYQQTPGQGLQFLFEYFSETQRNKGNFPGRFSGRQFSNSRSEMNVSTLELGDSALYLCASSPGSGRQPQHFGDGTRLSIL.